The source of this TCR beta chain is a study of Graves' ophthalmopathy and Graves' hyperthyroidism. Researchers took RNA transcripts and amplified TCR beta CDR3 regions from them. A first-round RT-PCR used HTBI primers, followed by a second-round multiplex PCR. TCRdb called the multiplex PCR reads again in MiXCR, with one record for every CDR3 protein. The repertoire holds some 750,000 distinct CDR3 sequences, with 35% to 50% as singletons. None of the included patients had other autoimmune diseases, uncontrolled infections, pregnancy or lactation, as these led to exclusion. The PBMC fraction was derived from 9.5 to 10 ml of fresh peripheral blood. The table lists this clonotype with a few counts. The CDR3 extends over 16 amino acids. Germline V CDR1 and CDR2: SEHNR, FQNEAQ (reference sequence). Trimming took off 5 bases at V and 5 bases at J, with 16 bases between the two ends.

The chain links TRBV7-9 to TRBJ1-6, with no clear D. The source of this sequence is an adult man with Graves' ophthalmopathy. Sequenced input: peripheral blood. CDR3 nucleotide sequence: TGTGCCAGCAGCCCGCCGACCCCTGGCGATAATTCACCCCTCCACTTT. It encodes CASSPPTPGDNSPLHF.